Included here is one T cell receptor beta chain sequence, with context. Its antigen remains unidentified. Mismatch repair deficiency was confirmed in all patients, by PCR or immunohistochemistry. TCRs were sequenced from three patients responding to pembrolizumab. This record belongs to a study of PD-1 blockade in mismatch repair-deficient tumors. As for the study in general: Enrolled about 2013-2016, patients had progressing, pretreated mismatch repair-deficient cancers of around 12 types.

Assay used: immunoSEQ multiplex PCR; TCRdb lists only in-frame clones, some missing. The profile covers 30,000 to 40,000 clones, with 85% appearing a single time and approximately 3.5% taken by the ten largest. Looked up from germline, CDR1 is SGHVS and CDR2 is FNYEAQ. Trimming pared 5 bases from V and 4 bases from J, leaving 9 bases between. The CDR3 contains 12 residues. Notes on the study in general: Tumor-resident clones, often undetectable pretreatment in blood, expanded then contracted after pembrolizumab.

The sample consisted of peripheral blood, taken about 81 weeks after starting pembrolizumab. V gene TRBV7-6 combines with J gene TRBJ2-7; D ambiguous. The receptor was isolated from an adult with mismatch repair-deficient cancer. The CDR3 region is CASSHLRYEQYF. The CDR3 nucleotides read TGTGCCAGCAGCCATCTGAGGTACGAGCAGTACTTC.